This T cell receptor (beta chain) emerged from a study of T cell repertoires in cytomegalovirus infection. Study in general: Recently identified HLA-C-restricted CMV epitopes were among the peptides used. Public TCR beta signatures provided an indication of both CMV infection and a matching HLA type.

Study results and caveats: It was HLA-C-restricted CMV-specific TCR beta clonotypes that dominated the response ex vivo.

TCRdb used MiXCR to reprocess the reads, holding one entry per CDR3 protein. The data contain some 500,000 distinct CDR3 sequences, 40% of them singletons. CDR1 and CDR2 from the germline V gene are SEHNR and FQNEAQ (reference sequence). With 3 bases clipped from V and 5 bases from J, the junction kept 3 bases outside the gene matches. The CDR3 runs 14 residues. As to this clonotype: What it binds is not known.

The sample consisted of cultured PBMCs, taken from culture after CMV antigen stimulation. V usage is TRBV7-9 and J usage is TRBJ1-1; 10 positions match TRBD1. The receptor was derived from a human donor in good health (CMV status not recorded). Some clones in this sample may be carry-over from other donors' samples. The chain's CDR3 is CASSLDRGWTEAFF. In nucleotides, the CDR3 is TGTGCCAGCAGCTTGGACAGGGGGTGGACTGAAGCTTTCTTT.